Listed here are 26 T cell receptor beta chains from one sample, sequenced in a study of blood T cell repertoires in COVID-19. Some clones are missing from TCRdb's copy, which holds only in-frame ones; the method was immunoSEQ multiplex PCR. This table holds roughly 330,000 clones, about 87% found once. The source material was PBMCs or T cells enriched from blood (not recorded which). These receptor sequences come from a woman in her thirties who had recovered from COVID-19.

In nucleotides, the CDR3 is TGCGCCAGCAGCTTACAGGGGCCCAACTCTGGGGCCAACGTCCTGACTTTC. It specifies CASSLQGPNSGANVLTF. The rearrangement uses TRBV5-1 and TRBJ2-6; 7 positions match TRBD1. Unmatched junction bases numbered 5, after V lost 2 bases and J lost 0 bases. The CDR3 has 17 amino acids. The V gene's germline CDR1 is SGHRS and CDR2 YFSETQ.

In DNA form, the CDR3 reads TGTGCCAGCAGCAAACCTGGCCCCAAAATAAGGAGGGGGCGCCATCAATTGAACACTGAAGCTTTCTTT. This translates into CASSKPGPKIRRGRHQLNTEAFF. The chain is built from TRBV21-1 and TRBJ1-1; the D segment call TRBD1 is taken from the table without a DNA check. TRBV21-1 counts as a pseudogene. This CDR3 spans 23 amino acids.

The V call is TRBV3-1 (or the pseudogene TRBV3-2), the J call TRBJ1-3, with D unclear. CDR1 LGHDT and CDR2 YNNKEL come from the germline V gene (reference sequence). V was cut by 0 bases and J by 2 bases, with 14 bases left in between. The CDR3 consists of 17 residues. Here the CDR3 DNA reads TGTGCCAGCAGCCAAGATCTCCCGGGTCCGGCTGGAAACACCATATATTTT. It yields the protein CASSQDLPGPAGNTIYF.

V is TRBV28 and J is TRBJ1-1; D is possibly TRBD1 (5 bases). The CDR3 totals 15 residues. V gave up 5 bases and J gave up 0 bases, with 13 bases separating them. From germline, CDR1 is MDHEN and CDR2 SYDVKM. The CDR3 protein is CASSNPRDMNTEAFF. CDR3 sequence (DNA): TGTGCCAGCAGTAACCCCAGGGATATGAACACTGAAGCTTTCTTT.

The chain joins TRBV11-2 to TRBJ2-3; D is unresolved. Germline assignment: CDR1 SGHAT and CDR2 FQNNGV. The V end was cut by 3 bases, the J end by 3 bases, with 4 bases between. The CDR3 runs to 12 residues. The CDR3 loop reads CASSFGTDTQYF. The DNA for the CDR3 is TGTGCCAGCAGCTTCGGGACAGATACGCAGTATTTT.

This clone was observed a single time. The V call is TRBV4-1, the J call TRBJ2-5; 12 bases match TRBD2. Unmatched junction bases numbered 13, after V lost 0 bases and J lost 5 bases. Germline V lookup: CDR1 MGHRA, CDR2 YSYEKL. The CDR3 length is 19 residues. The CDR3 bases are TGCGCCAGCAGCCAAGATAGGACTAGCGGGACCTCGAACCTGGAGACCCAGTACTTC. As protein: CASSQDRTSGTSNLETQYF.

The CDR3 reads CAWSVQMDSRNQPQHF. In DNA, the CDR3 is TGTGCCTGGAGTGTACAGATGGACAGTCGCAATCAGCCCCAGCATTTT. V gene TRBV30 combines with J gene TRBJ1-5, with a possible D match to TRBD1 (6 bases). The CDR3 extends over 16 amino acids. CDR1 and CDR2 from the germline V gene are GTSNPN and SVGIG (reference sequence). Trimming stripped 0 bases from V and 2 bases from J, with 14 bases between. The entire variable domain, with the rest obtained from reference TRBV30 and TRBJ1-5, is as follows: SQTIHQWPATLVQPVGSPLSLECTVEGTSNPNLYWYRQAAGRGLQLLFYSVGIGQISSEVPQNLSASRPQDRQFILSSKKLLLSDSGFYLCAWSVQMDSRNQPQHFGDGTRLSIL.

There are a few counts of this clone. The J gene is TRBJ1-2, the V gene TRBV4-1; 7 nucleotides agree with TRBD1. The V segment lost 3 bases and the J segment 4 bases; nucleotides outside the gene matches: 11. CDR1 is MGHRA and CDR2 is YSYEKL in the germline V gene. This CDR3 contains 16 residues. CDR3 DNA sequence: TGCGCCAGCAGCCAGGCCCTGGGACAGCCCGTCTATGGCTACACCTTC. Residues: CASSQALGQPVYGYTF.

This clone was found once. The rearrangement links TRBV18 to TRBJ1-4; TRBD1 agrees at 9 bases. The trim removed 5 bases at V and 7 bases at J, leaving 5 bases unmatched. Germline CDR1 and CDR2: KGHSH and LQKENI. This CDR3 has 14 residues. In DNA, the CDR3 is TGTGCCAGCTCAAGGGACAGGGATGGTGAAAAACTGTTTTTT. Translation: CASSRDRDGEKLFF.

V gene TRBV3-1 (or the pseudogene TRBV3-2) combines with J gene TRBJ2-7; D not certain. Germline CDR1 is LGHDT and CDR2 is YNNKEL (reference sequence). The CDR3 spans 15 residues. The V and J ends lost 6 bases and 0 bases respectively, with 15 bases between them. The CDR3 protein is CASRPLRLSSYEQYF. CDR3 DNA: TGTGCCAGCAGACCCCTCCGGTTGAGCTCCTACGAGCAGTACTTC.

The rearrangement joins TRBV9 to TRBJ1-6; D ambiguous. V lost 3 bases, J lost 8 bases, and 21 bases lay in between. CDR1 and CDR2 (germline): SGDLS, YYNGEE. This CDR3 is 17 amino acids long. The CDR3 sequence is CASSASAASNFYSPLHF. As DNA, the CDR3 is TGTGCCAGCAGCGCCTCGGCGGCTTCGAACTTTTATTCACCCCTCCACTTT.

In this sample, this clone turned up once. The CDR3 here is CATSDAGREGELFF. CDR3 sequence (DNA): TGTGCCACCAGTGATGCGGGTCGCGAAGGGGAGCTGTTTTTT. The genes are TRBV24-1 and TRBJ2-2, with D possibly matching TRBD2 (5 bases). Germline CDR1 reads KGHDR; CDR2 reads SFDVKD. Trimming stripped 3 bases from V and 8 bases from J, with 12 bases between. CDR3 length: 14 residues.

The CDR3 region has the DNA TGTGCCAGCAGCTTAATGGGAGGTTTGAATGCTGGGGCCAACGTCCTGACTTTC. Protein sequence: CASSLMGGLNAGANVLTF. The V and J genes are TRBV7-2 and TRBJ2-6; D is possibly TRBD2 (6 bases). CDR3 length equals 18 residues. V dropped 2 bases and J dropped 2 bases, with 16 bases sitting between them. Germline lookup yields CDR1 SGHTA and CDR2 FQGNSA.

The V and J genes are TRBV4-3 and TRBJ2-7; D is uncertain. The CDR3 extends over 15 amino acids. The V end was cut by 1 base, the J end by 3 bases, with 13 bases between. From germline, CDR1 is LGHNA and CDR2 YSLEER. Here the CDR3 DNA reads TGCGCCAGCAGCCAAGTACAGTCAACCAGCTACGAGCAGTACTTC. This gives the protein CASSQVQSTSYEQYF.

This chain links TRBV4-2 with TRBJ2-3; D is undetermined. The V gene lost 0 bases and the J gene lost 1 base, with 11 bases spanning the gap. The germline V gene has CDR1 LGHNA and CDR2 YNFKEQ. The CDR3 contains 16 residues. CDR3: CASSQEGRHGTDTQYF. The CDR3 nucleotides read TGTGCCAGCAGCCAAGAAGGCAGACACGGCACAGATACGCAGTATTTT.

The table lists this clone with a count of one. The rearrangement links TRBV30 to TRBJ2-3, with 7 bases aligning to TRBD2. This CDR3 is 14 amino acids long. CDR1 and CDR2 (germline): GTSNPN, SVGIG (reference sequence). V lost 3 bases to trimming and J lost 2 bases; unmatched junction nucleotides: 5. The CDR3 is CAWRASGDTDTQYF. CDR3 DNA sequence: TGTGCCTGGAGGGCTAGCGGCGACACAGATACGCAGTATTTT.

This rearrangement joins TRBV27 to TRBJ2-2; 8 nucleotides match TRBD1. There are 18 residues in the CDR3. V lost 6 bases and J lost 0; bases outside the gene matches: 12. Germline V gene lookup returns CDR1 MNHEY and CDR2 SMNVEV (reference sequence). CDR3 bases: TGTGCCAGCAGCGGGTGGAATTCAGGGGGCACGAACACCGGGGAGCTGTTTTTT. The encoded protein is CASSGWNSGGTNTGELFF.

A single count supports this clone. The chain combines TRBV28 with TRBJ1-6; TRBD1 matches at 7 bases. Trimming removed 5 bases from V and 12 bases from J; junction bases left unmatched: 16. The CDR3 runs 16 residues. The germline CDR1 and CDR2 sequences are MDHEN and SYDVKM. This CDR3 reads CASSPGTANGWEPLHF. CDR3 coding DNA: TGTGCCAGCAGTCCAGGGACAGCCAACGGTTGGGAACCCCTCCACTTT.

The chain has TRBV5-1 and TRBJ1-2, with 9 bases identical to TRBD1. Germline V gives CDR1 SGHRS, CDR2 YFSETQ. This CDR3 has 14 amino acids. V trimming: 1 base; J trimming: 3 bases; junction bases outside the gene matches: 1. CDR3 protein: CASSLRQGDYGYTF. Here the CDR3 DNA reads TGCGCCAGCAGCTTGCGACAGGGGGACTATGGCTACACCTTC. The full variable domain, in which reference TRBV5-1 and TRBJ1-2 provide the parts outside the CDR3, is KAGVTQTPRYLIKTRGQQVTLSCSPISGHRSVSWYQQTPGQGLQFLFEYFSETQRNKGNFPGRFSGRQFSNSRSEMNVSTLELGDSALYLCASSLRQGDYGYTFGSGTRLTVV.

The chain couples TRBV28 to TRBJ1-5, with D perhaps TRBD1 (5 bases). Trimming took 9 bases from V and 3 from J, leaving 12 bases between them. Germline V gene lookup returns CDR1 MDHEN and CDR2 SYDVKM. The CDR3 runs 13 residues. CDR3 protein: CASGGTDNQPQHF. The CDR3 DNA is TGTGCCAGTGGGGGGACCGACAATCAGCCCCAGCATTTT. Variable domain in full (rest from reference TRBV28 and TRBJ1-5): DVKVTQSSRYLVKRTGEKVFLECVQDMDHENMFWYRQDPGLGLRLIYFSYDVKMKEKGDIPEGYSVSREKKERFSLILESASTNQTSMYLCASGGTDNQPQHFGDGTRLSIL.

The chain uses TRBV7-8 and TRBJ1-6; D not resolved. V lost 5 bases to trimming and J lost 10 bases, with 21 bases between them. This CDR3 is 16 amino acids long. Germline CDR1 SGHVS, CDR2 FQNEAQ. This CDR3 is CASSQHRVGERSPLHF. The CDR3 nucleotides are TGTGCCAGCAGCCAACACAGAGTCGGGGAGCGCTCACCCCTCCACTTT.

The V call is TRBV28, the J call TRBJ1-6; TRBD1 is a possible D gene (5 bases). Germline V gives CDR1 MDHEN, CDR2 SYDVKM. Trimming shortened V by 9 bases and J by 7 bases, and 16 bases separated the two germline ends. The CDR3 is made up of 14 amino acids. The CDR3: CASLRGGENSPLHF. CDR3 DNA: TGTGCCAGTTTACGGGGCGGGGAGAATTCACCCCTCCACTTT.

This clone was detected once. The chain couples TRBV30 to TRBJ1-5; no definite D call. Germline V gives CDR1 GTSNPN, CDR2 SVGIG (reference sequence). The V and J ends lost 1 base and 1 base respectively, with 11 bases between them. This CDR3 is 15 amino acids long. CDR3 sequence: CAWSAETVSNQPQHF. DNA of the CDR3: TGTGCCTGGAGTGCGGAGACGGTGAGCAATCAGCCCCAGCATTTT.

This clone was seen only a few times. The chain couples TRBV18 to TRBJ1-1; 8 bases line up with TRBD1. Germline CDR1 and CDR2: KGHSH and LQKENI. V lost 4 bases to trimming and J lost 6 bases; unmatched junction nucleotides: 13. This CDR3 comprises 16 residues. The CDR3 loop reads CASSLDGQGAGAEAFF. The CDR3 DNA follows: TGTGCCAGCTCACTAGATGGGCAGGGGGCTGGCGCTGAAGCTTTCTTT.

The rearrangement links TRBV7-8 to TRBJ1-6, with D maybe TRBD1 (5 bases). This CDR3 comprises 16 residues. V lost 4 bases and J lost 7, with 17 bases in between. Germline V gene lookup returns CDR1 SGHVS and CDR2 FQNEAQ. CDR3: CASSSRQSRHNSPLHF. The CDR3 DNA reads as TGTGCCAGCAGCTCAAGACAGAGCCGTCACAATTCACCCCTCCACTTT.

The CDR3: CSVGRQGITEAFF. The DNA for the CDR3 is TGCAGCGTTGGTCGGCAGGGCATAACTGAAGCTTTCTTT. This rearrangement joins TRBV29-1 to TRBJ1-1, with a weak D call TRBD1 (5 bases). Trimming removed 4 bases from V and 5 bases from J, with 14 bases in between. This CDR3 is 13 amino acids long. Germline V gives CDR1 SQVTM, CDR2 ANQGSEA.